This T cell receptor beta chain stems from a study of blood T cell repertoires in COVID-19. Looking at the study overall: Whether acute or convalescent, the COVID-19 samples came from the United States, Italy and Spain. The analysed material was cDNA or gDNA that came from T cells, B-cell-depleted T cells, or PBMCs.

TCRdb's table, derived via immunoSEQ multiplex PCR, lists solely in-frame clones and lacks some. This sample yields roughly 410,000 clones, of which 89% are seen a single time; about 1.6% belongs to the top ten. V was cut by 6 bases and J by 8 bases, with 10 bases left in between. Germline V lookup: CDR1 DFQATT, CDR2 SNEGSKA (reference sequence). The CDR3 sequence is 10 residues long. The V call is TRBV20-1, the J call TRBJ1-2; no clear D. The origin of this receptor is a woman aged 40-49 years with COVID-19, enrolled during active disease. The sequenced sample was peripheral blood. CDR3 DNA sequence: TGCAGTGCCCCGAAAGCCGGCTACACCTTC. Its translation: CSAPKAGYTF.